The 18 T cell receptor beta chains given below trace back to one sample, sequenced in a study of response to subunit inactivated influenza vaccine. TCRdb analysed the RT-PCR reads with MiXCR anew, one entry per CDR3 protein. The repertoire holds around 190,000 distinct CDR3 sequences, with about 15% as singletons. This specimen was CD8+ T cells sorted from PBMCs, taken roughly 5 days after vaccination. These receptors were taken from a man aged 45-65 years who received an inactivated influenza vaccine.

This rearrangement joins TRBV28 to TRBJ2-1; D call uncertain. There are 16 residues in the CDR3. From germline, CDR1 is MDHEN and CDR2 SYDVKM. V lost 7 bases and J lost 0, with 16 bases in between. In nucleotides, the CDR3 is TGTGCCAGCACCCCCGTGGTGTCTAGCTCCTACAATGAGCAGTTCTTC. It codes for CASTPVVSSSYNEQFF.

V is TRBV25-1 and J is TRBJ2-1; tentative D call: TRBD2 (6 bases). The CDR3 runs to 15 residues. Trimming took 3 bases from V and 7 from J, leaving 16 bases between them. Germline CDR1 MGHDK, CDR2 SYGVNS. DNA of the CDR3: TGTGCCAGCAGTGATATCATCCTAGGGAGGAATGAGCAGTTCTTC. It translates to CASSDIILGRNEQFF.

This chain uses TRBV5-1 with TRBJ1-1; D may be TRBD1 (5 bases). Looked up from germline, CDR1 is SGHRS and CDR2 is YFSETQ. The CDR3 runs 14 residues. Trimming stripped 5 bases from V and 0 bases from J, with 11 bases between. The CDR3 bases are TGCGCCAGCAGGGCCGGGGGGGTGAACACTGAAGCTTTCTTT. This codes for CASRAGGVNTEAFF.

The chain has TRBV4-1 and TRBJ2-3; weak D call: TRBD1 (5 bases). The CDR3 loop spans 15 amino acids. The germline V gene has CDR1 MGHRA and CDR2 YSYEKL. V lost 1 base, J lost 0 bases, and 8 bases lay in between. CDR3 sequence: CASSQGGASTDTQYF. The CDR3 DNA sequence: TGCGCCAGCAGCCAAGGGGGCGCGAGCACAGATACGCAGTATTTT.

This clonotype was seen only a few times. This CDR3 is CSAGQGAAYEQYF. In nucleotides, the CDR3 is TGCAGTGCTGGACAGGGGGCGGCCTACGAGCAGTACTTC. The chain employs TRBV20-1 and TRBJ2-7, with TRBD1 matching over 11 bases. The V segment lost 5 bases and the J segment 2 bases; nucleotides outside the gene matches: 2. CDR3 size: 13 residues. Germline CDR1 DFQATT, CDR2 SNEGSKA (reference sequence).

This clonotype was seen a few times. CDR3 nucleotide sequence: TGTGCCAGCAGTGTCGAGAGCTACAATGAGCAGTTCTTC. Amino acid sequence: CASSVESYNEQFF. The genes are TRBV2 and TRBJ2-1, with no clear D. Trimming pared 4 bases from V and 3 bases from J, leaving 7 bases between. This CDR3 has 13 residues. Germline V CDR1 and CDR2: SNHLY, FYNNEI. The variable domain in full, with the rest retrieved from reference TRBV2 and TRBJ2-1, is EPEVTQTPSHQVTQMGQEVILRCVPISNHLYFYWYRQILGQKVEFLVSFYNNEISEKSEIFDDQFSVERPDGSNFTLKIRSTKLEDSAMYFCASSVESYNEQFFGPGTRLTVL.

Many counts were recorded for this clonotype. The chain is built from TRBV29-1 and TRBJ2-5, with D tentatively TRBD1 (6 bases). CDR1 and CDR2 (germline): SQVTM, ANQGSEA. Trimming took off 4 bases at V and 5 bases at J, with 23 bases between the two ends. CDR3 size: 16 residues. DNA of the CDR3: TGCAGCGTTGTTGGGGGCCTTATTGGTTCCCGGGAGACCCAGTACTTC. This sequence encodes CSVVGGLIGSRETQYF.

The table lists this clonotype with a few counts. J is TRBJ1-1 and V is TRBV19; 7 bases line up with TRBD1. The germline V gene has CDR1 LNHDA and CDR2 SQIVND (reference sequence). V lost 9 bases, J lost 6 bases, and 4 bases stayed unmatched. The CDR3 is made up of 11 amino acids. This CDR3 is CASSTGPEAFF. In nucleotides, the CDR3 is TGTGCCAGCTCGACAGGGCCTGAAGCTTTCTTT.

This clonotype was seen a handful of times. The rearrangement joins TRBV24-1 to TRBJ2-5; 8 nucleotides line up with TRBD1. The CDR3 loop spans 15 amino acids. Germline CDR1 KGHDR, CDR2 SFDVKD. V shed 7 bases and J 5 bases; nucleotides not matched to a gene: 11. The chain's CDR3 is CATSRRTGSMETQYF. In DNA, the CDR3 is TGTGCCACCAGCCGGAGGACAGGGAGTATGGAGACCCAGTACTTC.

The table lists this clonotype with a few counts. The chain is built from TRBV28 and TRBJ2-3; TRBD1 might be the D (6 bases). CDR3 length: 15 residues. CDR1 and CDR2 from the germline V gene are MDHEN and SYDVKM. Trimming shortened V by 10 bases and J by 2 bases, and 19 bases separated the two germline ends. CDR3 in amino acids: CATTTGHKITDTQYF. The CDR3 DNA reads TGTGCCACCACCACGGGACACAAAATCACAGATACGCAGTATTTT.

The genes are TRBV6-2 or TRBV6-3 and TRBJ2-1; D call uncertain. This CDR3 has 12 amino acids. Trimming left V 6 bases short and J 5 bases short, with 8 bases between. Germline CDR1 reads MNHEY; CDR2 reads SVGEGT. CDR3: CASSGWDNEQFF. Written as DNA, the CDR3 is TGTGCCAGCAGCGGGTGGGACAATGAGCAGTTCTTC.

This clonotype has only a few counts. This chain links TRBV7-9 with TRBJ2-5; D ambiguous. V lost 0 bases and J lost 2, with 7 bases in between. Germline V CDR1 and CDR2: SEHNR, FQNEAQ (reference sequence). This CDR3 comprises 14 residues. The CDR3 here is CASSLATPQETQYF. In nucleotides, the CDR3 is TGTGCCAGCAGCTTAGCCACACCACAAGAGACCCAGTACTTC.

This clonotype was picked up a small number of times. This chain uses TRBV27 with TRBJ2-7; TRBD2 might be the D (6 bases). The CDR3 runs 13 residues. V lost 6 bases and J lost 6, with 15 bases in between. Germline CDR1 is MNHEY and CDR2 is SMNVEV (reference sequence). CDR3: CASSRVEGSEQYF. CDR3 coding DNA: TGTGCCAGCAGCAGGGTGGAGGGTTCCGAGCAGTACTTC.

This clonotype appeared a few times. J is TRBJ1-2 and V is TRBV14, with D uncertain. Trimming took off 1 base at V and 0 bases at J, with 15 bases between the two ends. The V gene's germline CDR1 is SGHDN and CDR2 FVKESK. The length of the CDR3 is 17 residues. In nucleotides, the CDR3 is TGTGCCAGCAGCCAAGGACCCTCAGGAGACGCTAACTATGGCTACACCTTC. As protein: CASSQGPSGDANYGYTF.

In this sample, this clonotype turned up many times. This rearrangement joins TRBV12-3 or TRBV12-4 to TRBJ2-4; tentatively, D is TRBD1 (6 bases). V shed 5 bases and J shed 6 bases, with 17 bases lying between them. The CDR3 is 15 residues long. CDR3 residues: CASSAPTGFGNIQYF. The CDR3 region has the DNA TGTGCCAGCAGTGCTCCCACAGGGTTCGGAAACATTCAGTACTTC.

This clonotype was observed a few times. V usage is TRBV3-1 and J usage is TRBJ2-4; D is unresolved. Trimming took 6 bases from V and 0 from J, leaving 15 bases between them. Per germline, CDR1 LGHDT and CDR2 YNNKEL (reference sequence). This CDR3 region has 16 residues. CDR3 sequence (DNA): TGTGCCAGCAGACACTGGAGTGGGTTAGCCAAAAACATTCAGTACTTC. Amino acids: CASRHWSGLAKNIQYF.

The rearrangement uses TRBV4-3 and TRBJ2-1, with D perhaps assigned TRBD1 or TRBD2 (6 bases each). The V gene's germline CDR1 is LGHNA and CDR2 YSLEER. The CDR3 runs 15 residues. Trimming cost V 4 bases and J 5 bases, with 15 bases left between them. The CDR3 bases are TGCGCCAGCAGCCTTTGGGGGGACATGGACAATGAGCAGTTCTTC. Its translation: CASSLWGDMDNEQFF.

In its sample, this clonotype was seen many times. The V and J genes are TRBV4-1 and TRBJ2-5, with a possible D match to TRBD2 (6 bases). V was cut by 1 base and J by 5 bases, with 11 bases left in between. The CDR3 sequence is 14 residues long. The germline gives CDR1 MGHRA, CDR2 YSYEKL. The CDR3 here is CASSQGLAYETQYF. In DNA form, the CDR3 reads TGCGCCAGCAGCCAAGGGCTAGCGTATGAGACCCAGTACTTC.